This TCR beta chain was observed in a study of shared clonotypes between healthy human individuals. V was pared by 5 bases and J by 6 bases, with 8 bases of the junction left unmatched. The CDR3 sequence is 14 residues long. Germline CDR1 is LNHDA and CDR2 is SQIVND (reference sequence). The assay was immunoSEQ multiplex PCR, and TCRdb's table has in-frame clones only and misses some. This table holds approximately 980,000 clones, 76% found once. The investigators split CD4+ cells into a CD45RA+ naive subset and a CD45RA-negative memory subset. This receptor was obtained from a young man in good health. Sequenced input: memory CD4+ T cells sorted from blood. Subset described: CD45RA-negative fraction. The chain has TRBV19 and TRBJ1-2, with 8 bases that match TRBD1. The CDR3 bases are TGTGCCAGTAGTGCCCAGACAGGGGCGAATGGCTACACCTTC. Translation: CASSAQTGANGYTF.